This TCR beta chain was recorded in a study of cytomegalovirus exposure and HLA in healthy donors. This clone was counted a few times. The PCR had 60 Vbeta and 13 Jbeta primers. The assay was immunoSEQ multiplex PCR, and TCRdb's table has in-frame clones only and misses some. The sample consists of more than 200,000 clones, around 83% of them appearing once. Germline values: CDR1 SEHNR, CDR2 FQNEAQ (reference sequence). V shed 6 bases and J shed 6 bases, with 21 bases lying between them. The CDR3 contains 17 residues. The chain combines TRBV7-9 with TRBJ1-6, with D unclear. The clonotype comes from a girl between 5 and 17 years old in good health and CMV-seronegative. Sequencing was done on a sample of PBMCs. The CDR3 region is CASRHTNFEYSNSPLHF. The CDR3 bases are TGTGCCAGCAGACATACTAACTTCGAATATTCTAATTCACCCCTCCACTTT.